This TCR beta chain originates from a study of CD4+ T cells in melanoma (dated 2022 in TCRdb). As for the study more broadly: The study investigated neoantigen-specific CD4+ T cells in human melanoma.

The library relied on the immunoSEQ multiplex PCR assay. Here the immuneACCESS table is served through TCRdb, limited to in-frame sequences with V and J called. Missing clones are a known gap in these copies; in checked studies unresolved V genes cover under half, and the rest lacks a known reason. Here the sample has some 21,000 clones; roughly 87% occur a single time. The top ten hold around 3.6% of the sample. The donors were people with melanoma. Concerning this clone: The antigen it recognizes is unknown. Base qualities are not provided; no much larger clone lies one nucleotide away.

Germline trimming: 6 bases from V, 5 bases from J; junction bases outside gene matches: 5. The CDR3 has 14 amino acids, counting the end cysteine and phenylalanine. Of all the DNA, just the CDR3 is kept, 42 bases in frame from base 1. The germline V gene encodes CDR1 SGHRS and CDR2 YFSETQ. Overall study outcomes, separate from this receptor: Diverse differentiation states were reported to be shown by neoantigen-specific CD4+ T cells in melanoma. Neoantigen-specific CD4+ T cells were reported to be correlated with the function of CD8+ T cells, macrophages and B cells.

The sequencing input was cells from a culture (not recorded whether cultured in vitro). The chain is assembled from TRBV5-1 and TRBJ2-3, with 11 bases aligning to TRBD2. The receptor's source is a human donor with melanoma. The CDR3 here reads CASKIAGGGDTQYF. The DNA sequence follows: TGCGCCAGCAAGATAGCGGGGGGGGGAGATACGCAGTATTTT.